Following are 29 T cell receptor beta chains from one sample sequenced in a study of T cell changes during pregnancy in multiple sclerosis. Assay used: immunoSEQ multiplex PCR; TCRdb lists only in-frame clones, some missing. The table shows about 70,000 clones, with about 95% occurring only once. The source was peripheral blood, collected in the third trimester of pregnancy. The receptors originated from a female donor with multiple sclerosis, enrolled in a pregnancy study.

The V call is TRBV11-3, the J call TRBJ2-7; 8 positions match TRBD1. Germline V lookup: CDR1 SGHNT, CDR2 YENEEA. The CDR3 contains 15 residues. V dropped 5 bases and J dropped 1; count of bases not matched to a gene: 7. The CDR3 bases are TGTGCCAGCAGCCCAGGGGGCGCAGGGTCCTACGAGCAGTACTTC. Encoded protein: CASSPGGAGSYEQYF. The full variable domain, with the rest looked up from reference TRBV11-3 and TRBJ2-7, is EAGVVQSPRYKIIEKKQPVAFWCNPISGHNTLYWYLQNLGQGPELLIRYENEEAVDDSQLPKDRFSAERLKGVDSTLKIQPAELGDSAVYLCASSPGGAGSYEQYFGPGTRLTVT.

The chain is built from TRBV5-5 and TRBJ1-4, with 10 nucleotides matching TRBD1. The CDR3 has 17 residues. CDR1 and CDR2 from the germline V gene are SGHKS and YYEKEE (reference sequence). Trimming at V came to 4 bases and at J to 0 bases, leaving 6 bases not matched to a gene. The chain's CDR3 is CASSKGQGTTTNEKLFF. CDR3 nucleotides: TGTGCCAGCAGCAAGGGACAGGGGACCACAACTAATGAAAAACTGTTTTTT.

This rearrangement joins TRBV4-3 to TRBJ1-1; D not certain. The CDR3 sequence is 15 residues long. Germline CDR1 LGHNA, CDR2 YSLEER. Trimming stripped 3 bases from V and 5 bases from J, with 16 bases between. The CDR3 nucleotides read TGCGCCAGCAGCCATGATACGGCCGGAGATACTGAAGCTTTCTTT. Protein: CASSHDTAGDTEAFF.

This clone was picked up one time. CDR3 in amino acids: CASSLTFRLAGGPDTQYF. As DNA, the CDR3 is TGTGCCAGCAGCCTCACATTCCGATTAGCGGGGGGGCCAGATACGCAGTATTTT. The chain links TRBV7-2 to TRBJ2-3; TRBD2 agrees at 11 bases. The CDR3 runs to 18 residues. The V gene end was trimmed by 5 bases and the J gene end by 4 bases; junction bases not matched to a gene: 14. CDR1 and CDR2 from the germline V gene are SGHTA and FQGNSA. The full variable domain, rest sourced from reference TRBV7-2 and TRBJ2-3, is GAGVSQSPSNKVTEKGKDVELRCDPISGHTALYWYRQSLGQGLEFLIYFQGNSAPDKSGLPSDRFSAERTGGSVSTLTIQRTQQEDSAVYLCASSLTFRLAGGPDTQYFGPGTRLTVL.

This clone was seen a single time. This chain joins TRBV29-1 and TRBJ2-5; TRBD1 agrees at 10 bases. Trimming cost V 6 bases and J 2 bases; bases outside gene matches: 9. Germline CDR1 reads SQVTM; CDR2 reads ANQGSEA. This CDR3 has 15 residues. For the CDR3, the DNA is TGCAGCGTGGATCGGACAGGGGGAAAACAAGAGACCCAGTACTTC. Residues: CSVDRTGGKQETQYF.

This clone was recorded a few times. The V gene is TRBV10-2, the J gene TRBJ2-7; 7 nucleotides line up with TRBD1. This CDR3 is 13 amino acids long. Trimming took 7 bases from V and 3 from J; bases not matched to a gene: 6. Germline CDR1 is WSHSY and CDR2 is SAAADI. The DNA for the CDR3 is TGCGCCAGCAACAGGGGAAGGGGCTACGAGCAGTACTTC. Protein: CASNRGRGYEQYF.

The chain combines TRBV7-3 with TRBJ2-2, with TRBD1 identical over 9 bases. J was trimmed by 1 base and V by 2 bases; bases with no gene match: 11. CDR1 and CDR2 from the germline V gene are SGHTA and FQGTGA. This CDR3 comprises 19 residues. The CDR3 spells CASSLGIGTGTLNTGELFF. The CDR3 DNA is TGTGCCAGCAGCTTAGGAATAGGGACAGGGACCCTGAACACCGGGGAGCTGTTTTTT.

The V gene is TRBV27, the J gene TRBJ2-2, with D possibly TRBD2 on 5 matching bases. The CDR3 length is 13 residues. From germline, CDR1 is MNHEY and CDR2 SMNVEV (reference sequence). The V and J ends lost 1 base and 7 bases respectively, with 7 bases between them. The CDR3: CASSLFGIGELFF. DNA of the CDR3: TGTGCCAGCAGTTTATTCGGGATCGGGGAGCTGTTTTTT.

V usage is TRBV19 and J usage is TRBJ2-5; 10 bases map to TRBD2. From germline, CDR1 is LNHDA and CDR2 SQIVND (reference sequence). The CDR3 totals 13 residues. Trimming removed 7 bases from V and 4 bases from J; junction bases left unmatched: 3. In DNA, the CDR3 is TGTGCCAGTACTAGCGGGGGACCAGAGACCCAGTACTTC. It translates to CASTSGGPETQYF.

CDR3 in DNA: TGTGCCAGTGTGGGCAGAAGTCCCTACGAGCAGTACTTC. Its protein product is CASVGRSPYEQYF. The chain couples TRBV19 to TRBJ2-7; no reliable D call. The CDR3 spans 13 residues. Trimming removed 8 bases at V and 2 bases at J, with 13 bases between. CDR1 and CDR2 from the germline V gene are LNHDA and SQIVND (reference sequence).

The chain is built from TRBV7-2 and TRBJ2-3; no reliable D call. The CDR3 totals 12 residues. The V gene's germline CDR1 is SGHTA and CDR2 FQGNSA. The V gene lost 4 bases and the J gene lost 5 bases, with 7 bases spanning the gap. CDR3 DNA: TGTGCCAGCAGCTCCTACAGAGATACGCAGTATTTT. Encoded protein: CASSSYRDTQYF.

The chain carries TRBV19 and TRBJ2-1, with TRBD1 as a possible D gene (6 bases). The CDR3 extends over 15 amino acids. Germline V gives CDR1 LNHDA, CDR2 SQIVND (reference sequence). V lost 6 bases, J lost 4 bases, and 16 bases lay in between. The CDR3 protein is CASRPPQGSYNEQFF. The CDR3 nucleotides are TGTGCCAGTAGGCCACCACAGGGATCTTACAATGAGCAGTTCTTC.

V gene TRBV7-3 combines with J gene TRBJ1-3, with D unresolved. This CDR3 region has 14 residues. CDR1 SGHTA and CDR2 FQGTGA come from the germline V gene. Between the trimmed V and J ends, which lost 3 bases and 4 bases, there was a span of 10 bases. CDR3 nucleotide sequence: TGTGCCAGCAGCTTTGGAGGCTACGGAAACACCATATATTTT. Translation gives CASSFGGYGNTIYF.

The chain links TRBV6-5 to TRBJ2-2, with 7 bases identical to TRBD2. This CDR3 is 15 amino acids long. Germline V gene lookup returns CDR1 MNHEY and CDR2 SVGAGI. Losses at the gene ends were 0 bases for V and 5 bases for J; bases not matched to a gene: 3. The CDR3 sequence is CASSYSGGKTGELFF. DNA of the CDR3: TGTGCCAGCAGTTACTCGGGAGGGAAGACCGGGGAGCTGTTTTTT.

V and J are TRBV7-3 and TRBJ1-1; D may be TRBD1 (5 bases). The CDR3 has 14 amino acids. V was trimmed by 4 bases and J by 4 bases, leaving 13 bases between them. Germline V lookup: CDR1 SGHTA, CDR2 FQGTGA. The CDR3 loop is CASSSRQLGTEAFF. CDR3 nucleotide sequence: TGTGCCAGCAGCTCGAGACAGTTGGGCACTGAAGCTTTCTTT.

This clone was picked up a small number of times. The chain joins TRBV11-2 to TRBJ1-1; D is unresolved. The length of the CDR3 is 15 residues. Germline lookup yields CDR1 SGHAT and CDR2 FQNNGV. The V and J ends lost 1 base and 0 bases respectively, with 9 bases between them. As DNA, the CDR3 is TGTGCCAGCAGCTTAGCGGGGATCATGAACACTGAAGCTTTCTTT. Its translation: CASSLAGIMNTEAFF.

The rearrangement links TRBV7-2 to TRBJ1-4; TRBD1 aligns across 7 bases. There are 15 residues in the CDR3. V dropped 1 base and J dropped 8; count of bases not matched to a gene: 7. Per the germline V gene, CDR1 is SGHTA and CDR2 is FQGNSA. This chain's CDR3 is CASSLGRGLHEKLFF. The CDR3 DNA sequence: TGTGCCAGCAGCTTAGGTAGGGGGCTCCACGAAAAACTGTTTTTT.

The genes are TRBV19 and TRBJ2-7; TRBD1 matches at 8 bases. J was trimmed by 4 bases and V by 4 bases; bases with no gene match: 6. CDR1 is LNHDA, CDR2 SQIVND, per germline (reference sequence). The CDR3 consists of 14 residues. For the CDR3, the DNA is TGTGCCAGTAGTACCGGGACAGGAGGGTACGAGCAGTACTTC. Translating it yields CASSTGTGGYEQYF.

The CDR3 loop reads CASSQDADSPYEQYF. The CDR3 coding sequence is TGCGCCAGCAGCCAAGATGCAGACAGCCCCTACGAGCAGTACTTC. The chain is built from TRBV4-1 and TRBJ2-7; D may be TRBD1 (5 bases). In germline, CDR1 is MGHRA, CDR2 YSYEKL. The V and J ends lost 0 bases and 2 bases respectively, with 11 bases between them. The CDR3 runs to 15 residues.

The V gene is TRBV7-2, the J gene TRBJ2-3, with 10 bases that match TRBD2. The CDR3 runs 18 residues. Trimming removed 2 bases from V and 0 bases from J; junction bases left unmatched: 8. CDR1 is SGHTA, CDR2 FQGNSA, per germline. In DNA form, the CDR3 reads TGTGCCAGCAGCTTACGGGTCAGCGGGGGGGCCAGCACAGATACGCAGTATTTT. This sequence encodes CASSLRVSGGASTDTQYF.

This chain uses TRBV19 with TRBJ2-1, with 11 positions matching TRBD1. J was trimmed by 7 bases and V by 3 bases; bases with no gene match: 5. The CDR3 spans 15 residues. In germline, CDR1 is LNHDA, CDR2 SQIVND (reference sequence). CDR3 DNA: TGTGCCAGTAGTATGGACAGGGGGCGAAATAATGAGCAGTTCTTC. Translated, it gives CASSMDRGRNNEQFF. Variable domain in full (rest from reference TRBV19 and TRBJ2-1): DGGITQSPKYLFRKEGQNVTLSCEQNLNHDAMYWYRQDPGQGLRLIYYSQIVNDFQKGDIAEGYSVSREKKESFPLTVTSAQKNPTAFYLCASSMDRGRNNEQFFGPGTRLTVL.

This sequence joins TRBV4-1 and TRBJ1-5; possible D gene TRBD1, 5 bases. The V gene's germline CDR1 is MGHRA and CDR2 YSYEKL. The CDR3 contains 16 residues. V was shortened by 4 bases and J by 0 bases, with 13 bases between the two germline ends. The CDR3 DNA follows: TGCGCCAGCAGCCCGGTAGACAGTTCTAGCAATCAGCCCCAGCATTTT. The encoded protein is CASSPVDSSSNQPQHF.

V is TRBV7-3 and J is TRBJ2-1, with TRBD2 identical over 11 bases. Germline assignment: CDR1 SGHTA and CDR2 FQGTGA. The junction had 4 bases not matched to a gene; V was cut back by 4 bases and J by 5 bases. The CDR3 is 15 amino acids. The DNA for the CDR3 is TGTGCCAGCAGCTCTAGCGGGGGGACCAACAATGAGCAGTTCTTC. Protein sequence: CASSSSGGTNNEQFF.

The J gene is TRBJ1-5, the V gene TRBV4-1; 8 positions match TRBD1. J gave up 6 bases and V 3 bases, and 10 bases lay outside the gene matches. The V gene's germline CDR1 is MGHRA and CDR2 YSYEKL. The CDR3 runs 16 residues. CDR3 nucleotide sequence: TGCGCCAGCAGCCAGATTGGACAGGGTGGTGGTCAGCCCCAGCATTTT. It encodes CASSQIGQGGGQPQHF.

CDR3 DNA: TGTGCCAGAAGACCTCCTGGGGAGGATGGCTACACCTTC. The encoded protein is CARRPPGEDGYTF. The V and J genes are TRBV7-2 and TRBJ1-2; D is undetermined. From germline, CDR1 is SGHTA and CDR2 FQGNSA. The CDR3 is 13 residues long. V was clipped by 9 bases and J by 6 bases, with 17 bases between them.

The chain is built from TRBV2 and TRBJ1-1; tentatively, D is TRBD1 (6 bases). CDR3 length equals 13 residues. The germline gives CDR1 SNHLY, CDR2 FYNNEI. The germline V and J ends were trimmed by 7 bases and 3 bases, with 12 bases remaining between them. CDR3 nucleotides: TGTGCCAGCAACCGAGACAGGTACACTGAAGCTTTCTTT. Translation gives CASNRDRYTEAFF. Supplemented by reference TRBV2 and TRBJ1-1, the full variable domain reads EPEVTQTPSHQVTQMGQEVILRCVPISNHLYFYWYRQILGQKVEFLVSFYNNEISEKSEIFDDQFSVERPDGSNFTLKIRSTKLEDSAMYFCASNRDRYTEAFFGQGTRLTVV.

The chain uses TRBV7-2 and TRBJ2-5; D perhaps matches TRBD2 (6 bases). Germline lookup yields CDR1 SGHTA and CDR2 FQGNSA. The CDR3 runs to 18 residues. V dropped 5 bases and J dropped 2 bases, with 24 bases sitting between them. The CDR3 sequence: CASSTQGGLAGRQETQYF. In DNA form, the CDR3 reads TGTGCCAGCAGCACCCAAGGCGGTCTCGCGGGGCGTCAAGAGACCCAGTACTTC.

Comments on this clone: Different DNA sequences within this sample yield the same CDR3. V gene TRBV7-2 combines with J gene TRBJ2-1; 7 bases fit TRBD1. The V gene end was trimmed by 3 bases and the J gene end by 0 bases; junction bases not matched to a gene: 2. CDR1 is SGHTA and CDR2 is FQGNSA in the germline V gene. This CDR3 is built from 15 residues. The CDR3, as DNA: TGTGCCAGCAGCTTGGACAGGAGCTCCTACAATGAGCAGTTCTTC. Amino acid sequence: CASSLDRSSYNEQFF. The entire variable domain, with the rest obtained from reference TRBV7-2 and TRBJ2-1, is as follows: GAGVSQSPSNKVTEKGKDVELRCDPISGHTALYWYRQSLGQGLEFLIYFQGNSAPDKSGLPSDRFSAERTGGSVSTLTIQRTQQEDSAVYLCASSLDRSSYNEQFFGPGTRLTVL.

V usage is TRBV9 and J usage is TRBJ2-7; D unresolved. V was clipped by 0 bases and J by 9 bases, with 16 bases between them. The CDR3 consists of 14 residues. Germline V gene sequence: CDR1 SGDLS, CDR2 YYNGEE. The CDR3 coding sequence is TGTGCCAGCAGCGTAGTAGGTCTCTCCCCGGGGCAGTACTTC. This gives the protein CASSVVGLSPGQYF.